This T cell receptor beta chain emerged from a study of blood T cell repertoires in COVID-19. Study at large: Samples came from the United States, Italy and Spain, spanning acute and convalescent COVID-19.

Germline V gives CDR1 MGHRA, CDR2 YSYEKL. CDR3 length: 15 amino acids. Trimming removed 0 bases at V and 5 bases at J, with 14 bases between. Clones were sequenced by immunoSEQ multiplex PCR, and TCRdb holds only the in-frame ones, with some missing. The sample has tens of thousands of clones, 85% to 90% seen once; the top ten hold more than 15%. The chain carries TRBV4-1 and TRBJ2-7; the D is unclear. This receptor was taken from a human donor in a cohort sampled during active COVID-19. The sample comprised peripheral blood. CDR3 protein: CASSQEVSLRNEQYF. The CDR3 DNA follows: TGCGCCAGCAGCCAAGAGGTGAGCTTGAGGAACGAGCAGTACTTC.